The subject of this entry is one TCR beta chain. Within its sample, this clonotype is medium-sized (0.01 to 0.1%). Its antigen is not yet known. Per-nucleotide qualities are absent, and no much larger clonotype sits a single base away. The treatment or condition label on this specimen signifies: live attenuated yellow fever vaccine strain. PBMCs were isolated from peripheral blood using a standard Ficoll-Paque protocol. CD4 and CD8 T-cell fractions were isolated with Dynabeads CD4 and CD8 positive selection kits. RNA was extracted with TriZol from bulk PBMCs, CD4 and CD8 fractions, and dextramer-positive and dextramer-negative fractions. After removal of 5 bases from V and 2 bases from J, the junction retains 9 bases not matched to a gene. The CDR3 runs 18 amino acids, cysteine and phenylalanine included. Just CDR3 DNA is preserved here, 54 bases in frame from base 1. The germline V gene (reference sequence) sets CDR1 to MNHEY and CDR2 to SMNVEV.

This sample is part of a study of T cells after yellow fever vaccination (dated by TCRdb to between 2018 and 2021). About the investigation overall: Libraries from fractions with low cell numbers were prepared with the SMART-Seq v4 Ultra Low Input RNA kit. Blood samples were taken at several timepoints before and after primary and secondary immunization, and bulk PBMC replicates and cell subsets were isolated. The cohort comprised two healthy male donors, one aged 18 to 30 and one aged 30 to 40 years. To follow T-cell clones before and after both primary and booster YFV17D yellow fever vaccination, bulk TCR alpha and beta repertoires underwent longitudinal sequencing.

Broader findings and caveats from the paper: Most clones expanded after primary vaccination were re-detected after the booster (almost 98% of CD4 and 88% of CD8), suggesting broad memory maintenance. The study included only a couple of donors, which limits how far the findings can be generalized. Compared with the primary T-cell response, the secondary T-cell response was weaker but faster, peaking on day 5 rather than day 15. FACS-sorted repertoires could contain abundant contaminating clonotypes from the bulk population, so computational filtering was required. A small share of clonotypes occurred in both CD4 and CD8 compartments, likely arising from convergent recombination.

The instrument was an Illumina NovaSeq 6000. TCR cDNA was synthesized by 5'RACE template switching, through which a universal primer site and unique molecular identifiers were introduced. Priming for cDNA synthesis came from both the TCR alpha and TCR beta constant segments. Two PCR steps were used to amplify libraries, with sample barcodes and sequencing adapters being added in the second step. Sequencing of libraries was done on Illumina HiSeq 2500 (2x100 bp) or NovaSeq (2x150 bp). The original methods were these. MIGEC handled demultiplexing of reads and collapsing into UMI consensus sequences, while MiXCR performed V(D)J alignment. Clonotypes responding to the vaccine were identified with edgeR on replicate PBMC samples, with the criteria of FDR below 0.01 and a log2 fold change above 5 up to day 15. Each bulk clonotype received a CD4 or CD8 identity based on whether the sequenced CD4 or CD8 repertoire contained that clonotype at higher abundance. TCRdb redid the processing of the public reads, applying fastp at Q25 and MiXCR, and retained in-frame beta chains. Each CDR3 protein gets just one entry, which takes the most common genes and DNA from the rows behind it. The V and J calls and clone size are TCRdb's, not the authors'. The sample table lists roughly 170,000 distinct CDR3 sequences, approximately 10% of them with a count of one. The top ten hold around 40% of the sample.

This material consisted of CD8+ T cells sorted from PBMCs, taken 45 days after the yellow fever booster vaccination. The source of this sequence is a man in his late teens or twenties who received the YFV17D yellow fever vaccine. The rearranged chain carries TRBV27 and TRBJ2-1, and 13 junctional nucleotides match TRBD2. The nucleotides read TGTGCCAGCAGTGCTGGGACTAGCGGGGAGACACCCTACAATGAGCAGTTCTTC. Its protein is CASSAGTSGETPYNEQFF.